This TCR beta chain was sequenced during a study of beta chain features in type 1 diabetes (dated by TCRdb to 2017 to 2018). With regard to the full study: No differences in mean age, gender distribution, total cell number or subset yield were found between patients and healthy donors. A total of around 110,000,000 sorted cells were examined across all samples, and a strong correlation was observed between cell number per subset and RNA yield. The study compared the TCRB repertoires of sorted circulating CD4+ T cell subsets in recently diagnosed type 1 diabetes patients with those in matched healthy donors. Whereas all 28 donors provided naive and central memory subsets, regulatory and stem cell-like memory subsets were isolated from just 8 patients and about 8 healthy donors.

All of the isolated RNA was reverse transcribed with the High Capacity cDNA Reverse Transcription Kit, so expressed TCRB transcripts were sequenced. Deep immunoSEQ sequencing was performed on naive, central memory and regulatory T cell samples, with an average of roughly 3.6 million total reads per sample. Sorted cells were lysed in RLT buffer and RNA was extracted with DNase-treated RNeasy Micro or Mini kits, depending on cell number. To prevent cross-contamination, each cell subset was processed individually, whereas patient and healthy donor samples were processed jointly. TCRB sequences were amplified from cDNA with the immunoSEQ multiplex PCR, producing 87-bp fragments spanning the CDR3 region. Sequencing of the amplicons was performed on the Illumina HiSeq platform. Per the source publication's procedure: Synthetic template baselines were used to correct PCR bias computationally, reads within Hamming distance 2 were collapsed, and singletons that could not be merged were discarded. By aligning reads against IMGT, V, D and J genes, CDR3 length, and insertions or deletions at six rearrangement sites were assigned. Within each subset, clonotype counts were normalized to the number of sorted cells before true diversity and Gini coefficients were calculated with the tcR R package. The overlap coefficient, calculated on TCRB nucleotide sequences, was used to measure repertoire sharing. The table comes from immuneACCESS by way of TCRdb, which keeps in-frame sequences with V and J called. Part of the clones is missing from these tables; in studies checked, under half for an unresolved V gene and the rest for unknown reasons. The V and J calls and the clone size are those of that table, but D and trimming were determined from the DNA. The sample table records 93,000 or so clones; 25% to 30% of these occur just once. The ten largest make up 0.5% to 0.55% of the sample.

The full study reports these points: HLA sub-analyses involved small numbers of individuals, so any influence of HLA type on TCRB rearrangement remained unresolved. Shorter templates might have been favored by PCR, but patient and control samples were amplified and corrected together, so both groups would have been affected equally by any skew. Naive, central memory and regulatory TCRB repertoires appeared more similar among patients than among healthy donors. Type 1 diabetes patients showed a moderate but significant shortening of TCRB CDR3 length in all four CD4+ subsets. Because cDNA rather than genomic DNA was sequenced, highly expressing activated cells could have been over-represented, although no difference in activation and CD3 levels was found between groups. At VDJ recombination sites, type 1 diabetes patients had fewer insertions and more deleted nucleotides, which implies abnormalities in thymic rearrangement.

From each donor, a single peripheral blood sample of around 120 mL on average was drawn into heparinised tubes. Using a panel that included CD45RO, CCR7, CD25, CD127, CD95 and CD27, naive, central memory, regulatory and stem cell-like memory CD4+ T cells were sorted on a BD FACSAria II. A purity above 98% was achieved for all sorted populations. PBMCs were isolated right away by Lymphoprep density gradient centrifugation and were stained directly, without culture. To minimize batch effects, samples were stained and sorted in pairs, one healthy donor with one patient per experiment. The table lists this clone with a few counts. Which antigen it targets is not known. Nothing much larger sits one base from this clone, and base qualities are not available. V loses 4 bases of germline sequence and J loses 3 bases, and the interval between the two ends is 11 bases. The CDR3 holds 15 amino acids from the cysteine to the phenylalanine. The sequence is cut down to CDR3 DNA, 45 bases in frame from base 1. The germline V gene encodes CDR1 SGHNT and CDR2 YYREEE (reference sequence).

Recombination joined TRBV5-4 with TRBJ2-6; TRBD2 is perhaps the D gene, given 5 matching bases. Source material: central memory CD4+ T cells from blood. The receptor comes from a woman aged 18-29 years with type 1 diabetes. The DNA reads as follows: TGTGCCAGCAGCGCACGGGAAGGTGGGGCCAACGTCCTGACTTTC. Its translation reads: CASSAREGGANVLTF.